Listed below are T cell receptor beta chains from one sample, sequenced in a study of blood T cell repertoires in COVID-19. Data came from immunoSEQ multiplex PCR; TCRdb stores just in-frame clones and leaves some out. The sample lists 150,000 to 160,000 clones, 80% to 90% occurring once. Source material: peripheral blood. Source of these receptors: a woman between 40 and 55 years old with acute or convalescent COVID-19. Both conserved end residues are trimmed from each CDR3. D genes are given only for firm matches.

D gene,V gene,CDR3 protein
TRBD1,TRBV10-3,AIGKDRVYNEQF
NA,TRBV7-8,ASSLAGVGEKLF
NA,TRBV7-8,ASSLVWKGRETQY
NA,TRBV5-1,ASSLEREQY
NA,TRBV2,ASSEGPQGLGTEAF
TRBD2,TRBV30,AWTGGRGPDTQY
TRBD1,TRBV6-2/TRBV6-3,ASSSWTGQYEQY
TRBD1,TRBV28,ASSGTGNNQPQH
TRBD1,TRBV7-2,ASSLARGQGFKLVPGNTIY
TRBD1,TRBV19,ASRRTGNSGNTIY
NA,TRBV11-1,ASSLAPDSYYGYT
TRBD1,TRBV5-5,ASSPTGTGYNEQF
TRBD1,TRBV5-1,ASSLGVSGGRGETQY
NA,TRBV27,ASSLNVLGGSYEQY
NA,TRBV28,ASSFSSFRSIRNQPQH
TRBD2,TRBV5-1,ASSRGTSGGDTGELF
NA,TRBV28,ASSLPQGLGEAF
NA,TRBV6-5,ASSTTGRTEAF
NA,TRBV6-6,AGKTGLYNSPLH
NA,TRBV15,ATSQLRGGTDTQY
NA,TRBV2,ASRAGAGVITEAF
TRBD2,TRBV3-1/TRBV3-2,ASSQDFGGISSYNEQF
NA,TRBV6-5,ASSQQGSSYEQY
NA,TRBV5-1,ASSLVAGSGNTIY
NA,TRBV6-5,ASSPQGLTTDTQY
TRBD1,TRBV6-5,ASRLGTGYEQY
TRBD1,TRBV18,ASSPQGTGINEQF
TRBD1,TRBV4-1,ASSQETRQGAREQY
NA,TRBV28,ASSPTGPYGYT
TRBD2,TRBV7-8,ASSYSGRVTGELF
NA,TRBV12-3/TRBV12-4,ASSAGLPAF
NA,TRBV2,ASSRQFQETQY
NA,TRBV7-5,ARSWTGINSPLH
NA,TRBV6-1,ASSGAHNEKLF
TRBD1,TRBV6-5,ASWRQGINNEQF
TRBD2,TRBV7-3,ASSFQTSGNTDTQY
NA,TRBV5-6,ASTQTESGNTIY
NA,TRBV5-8,ASSLYSSYEQY
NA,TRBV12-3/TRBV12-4,ASSLAGGYEQY
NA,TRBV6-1,ASSEAVTAGNTIY
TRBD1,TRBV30,AWSDLTPGQFSGNTIY
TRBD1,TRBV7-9,ASRLSRGTDRGNTEAF
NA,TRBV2,ASGGIIPYNEQF